The 22 T cell receptor beta chains given below trace back to one sample, sequenced in a study of CD8+CD57+ T cells in acquired aplastic anemia. Genomic DNA was employed as the template in profiling TCR beta VDJ and CDR3. TCRdb reanalysed the reads using MiXCR and keeps one entry per CDR3 protein. Of 200,000 to 250,000 distinct CDR3 sequences in the sample, 61% were seen once. Sequencing was carried out using sorted CD4+, CD8+, or CD8+CD57+ T cells (not recorded which) from PBMCs. Receptors were obtained from a human donor in good health.

In this sample, this clonotype turned up many times. The V and J genes are TRBV7-3 and TRBJ1-6; D not resolved. Germline V CDR1 and CDR2: SGHTA, FQGTGA. Trimming shortened V by 2 bases and J by 3 bases, and 11 bases separated the two germline ends. CDR3 length: 16 amino acids. The CDR3, as DNA: TGTGCCAGCAGCTTAGGTGGGGATCGCTATAATTCACCCCTCCACTTT. It specifies CASSLGGDRYNSPLHF.

V usage is TRBV11-2 and J usage is TRBJ2-1, with TRBD2 as a possible D gene (5 bases). V was cut by 5 bases and J by 5 bases, with 10 bases left in between. The germline CDR1 and CDR2 sequences are SGHAT and FQNNGV. CDR3 length: 13 amino acids. The CDR3 DNA follows: TGTGCCAGCAGCCCCGAAGCGGACAATGAGCAGTTCTTC. Residues: CASSPEADNEQFF.

This sequence joins TRBV7-9 and TRBJ2-7; TRBD1 matches at 12 bases. The trim removed 5 bases at V and 6 bases at J, leaving 5 bases unmatched. Germline CDR1 SEHNR, CDR2 FQNEAQ (reference sequence). The CDR3 is 14 amino acids. DNA for the CDR3: TGTGCCAGCAGCCAACCGGGACAGGGGGCCGAGCAGTACTTC. It encodes CASSQPGQGAEQYF.

The chain carries TRBV20-1 and TRBJ2-7; 13 bases map to TRBD2. The CDR3 runs 14 residues. With V trimmed by 3 bases and J by 3 bases, 2 bases remained unmatched. Germline CDR1 reads DFQATT; CDR2 reads SNEGSKA (reference sequence). The CDR3 DNA reads as TGCAGTGCTAGGAGGACTAGCGGGGGCTACGAGCAGTACTTC. This sequence encodes CSARRTSGGYEQYF.

This sequence joins TRBV10-3 and TRBJ2-7; 8 nucleotides align to TRBD2. CDR1 ENHRY and CDR2 SYGVKD come from the germline V gene. The CDR3 is made up of 11 amino acids. CDR3 amino acids: CGSGSSSEQYF. As DNA, the CDR3 is TGTGGGAGCGGGAGTTCAAGCGAGCAGTACTTC.

This clonotype was recorded at least ten times. The gene calls are TRBV5-1 and TRBJ2-7, with a weak D call TRBD2 (6 bases). Trimming cost V 5 bases and J 0 bases, with 15 bases left between them. This CDR3 spans 15 amino acids. In germline, CDR1 is SGHRS, CDR2 YFSETQ. The CDR3 region has the DNA TGCGCCAGCAGGAATACGGGAGACAACTCCTACGAGCAGTACTTC. Translated: CASRNTGDNSYEQYF.

This clonotype was observed once. The rearrangement joins TRBV24-1 to TRBJ2-1; perhaps TRBD2 as D (5 bases). V was pared by 3 bases and J by 10 bases, with 15 bases between. This CDR3 is built from 14 residues. CDR1 is KGHDR and CDR2 is SFDVKD in the germline V gene. The CDR3 bases are TGTGCCACCAGTGATCCTCCCGGGGTTCGGGAGCAGTTCTTC. Its translation is CATSDPPGVREQFF.

The chain couples TRBV9 to TRBJ2-1, with D tentatively TRBD1 (5 bases). The V end lost 4 bases, the J end lost 8 bases, and 22 bases lay between the germline ends. CDR1 SGDLS and CDR2 YYNGEE come from the germline V gene. CDR3 size: 16 residues. The CDR3 sequence: CASSPTSGKVIHEQFF. Written as DNA, the CDR3 is TGTGCCAGCAGCCCAACTTCAGGGAAGGTGATCCATGAGCAGTTCTTC.

A few counts support this clonotype. The chain is built from TRBV20-1 and TRBJ2-7, with unresolved D. CDR1 is DFQATT, CDR2 SNEGSKA, per germline (reference sequence). V gave up 1 base and J gave up 1 base, with 8 bases separating them. The CDR3 has 13 amino acids. The CDR3 is CSARVGRSYEQYF. The CDR3 DNA follows: TGCAGTGCTAGAGTGGGCAGGTCCTACGAGCAGTACTTC.

A word on this clonotype: The junction departs from the called germline gene at one end, perhaps through a read error. The chain uses TRBV25-1 and TRBJ2-1, with a weak D call TRBD1 (5 bases). CDR1 MGHDK and CDR2 SYGVNS come from the germline V gene. The CDR3 extends over 14 amino acids. The CDR3 region has the DNA TGTGCAAGCAGTGCGTGGGGCACCTACAATGAGCAGTTCTTC. Its translation: CASSAWGTYNEQFF.

This clonotype was seen a single time. This chain joins TRBV5-1 and TRBJ2-7, with TRBD1 identical over 8 bases. V was pared by 4 bases and J by 6 bases, with 9 bases of the junction left unmatched. The CDR3 consists of 14 residues. CDR1 is SGHRS and CDR2 is YFSETQ in the germline V gene. CDR3 loop: CASSPRQGSVEQYF. CDR3 sequence (DNA): TGCGCCAGCAGCCCCCGACAGGGGTCCGTCGAGCAGTACTTC.

This chain uses TRBV5-4 with TRBJ1-6, with D tentatively TRBD1 (5 bases). The V end was cut by 2 bases, the J end by 6 bases, with 12 bases between. Germline lookup yields CDR1 SGHNT and CDR2 YYREEE (reference sequence). The CDR3 consists of 15 residues. CDR3 nucleotides: TGTGCCAGCAGCTTAGCTCTTGGGGCTAATTCACCCCTCCACTTT. Amino acid sequence: CASSLALGANSPLHF.

The rearrangement joins TRBV20-1 to TRBJ2-1, with 7 positions matching TRBD1. Trimming removed 3 bases from V and 15 bases from J; junction bases left unmatched: 14. Germline values: CDR1 DFQATT, CDR2 SNEGSKA (reference sequence). This CDR3 is built from 13 residues. This chain's CDR3 is CSARGDSAKARFF. The CDR3 DNA reads as TGCAGTGCTAGGGGGGACAGCGCCAAAGCCCGGTTCTTC.

In this sample, this clonotype turned up many times. In nucleotides, the CDR3 is TGTGCCAGCAGCGTGAATTCCAGGGAGCCCCAGCATTTT. Its translation is CASSVNSREPQHF. This rearrangement joins TRBV9 to TRBJ1-5; D may be TRBD1 (5 bases). V lost 2 bases and J lost 8, with 11 bases in between. Germline V CDR1 and CDR2: SGDLS, YYNGEE. This CDR3 region has 13 residues.

The rearrangement joins TRBV20-1 to TRBJ2-7; 8 nucleotides agree with TRBD2. The CDR3 length is 15 residues. Germline CDR1 and CDR2: DFQATT and SNEGSKA (reference sequence). With 0 bases clipped from V and 3 bases from J, the junction kept 7 bases outside the gene matches. The CDR3 DNA follows: TGCAGTGCTAGAGACACCCCAGCGGGGGACTACGAGCAGTACTTC. It specifies CSARDTPAGDYEQYF.

This clonotype was counted between two and nine times. J is TRBJ2-7 and V is TRBV7-2; 15 bases map to TRBD2. The trim removed 5 bases at V and 4 bases at J, leaving 3 bases unmatched. CDR1 is SGHTA, CDR2 FQGNSA, per germline. This CDR3 contains 15 residues. The CDR3 region is CASSMGTSGGYEQYF. The CDR3 DNA reads as TGTGCCAGCAGCATGGGGACTAGCGGGGGGTACGAGCAGTACTTC. The entire variable domain, with the rest obtained from reference TRBV7-2 and TRBJ2-7, is as follows: GAGVSQSPSNKVTEKGKDVELRCDPISGHTALYWYRQSLGQGLEFLIYFQGNSAPDKSGLPSDRFSAERTGGSVSTLTIQRTQQEDSAVYLCASSMGTSGGYEQYFGPGTRLTVT.

The chain couples TRBV12-3 or TRBV12-4 to TRBJ2-6; D ambiguous. The V end was cut by 5 bases, the J end by 3 bases, with 11 bases between. CDR3 length equals 15 residues. CDR3 in amino acids: CASSPTGFGANVLTF. The CDR3 nucleotides are TGTGCCAGCAGTCCGACCGGGTTTGGGGCCAACGTCCTGACTTTC.

This clonotype was counted a few times. A clone one base away is much larger, so this may be a read error. This CDR3 is missing its conserved last phenylalanine or tryptophan, likely due to a read error. The CDR3 DNA reads as TGCGCCAGCCTGGTTAAGACTGAAGCTTTCCTT. Translation: CASLVKTEAFL. The V call is TRBV5-1, the J call TRBJ1-1; D remains ambiguous. The CDR3 has 11 amino acids. Germline-derived CDR1 and CDR2 are SGHRS and YFSETQ. The germline V and J ends were trimmed by 7 bases and 5 bases, with 9 bases remaining between them.

The chain links TRBV7-9 to TRBJ2-7, with 8 bases fitting TRBD2. Trimming removed 4 bases from V and 6 bases from J; junction bases left unmatched: 5. Per the germline V gene, CDR1 is SEHNR and CDR2 is FQNEAQ (reference sequence). This CDR3 is built from 13 residues. CDR3 loop: CASSSGLDGEQYF. The CDR3 DNA sequence: TGTGCCAGCAGCTCGGGACTAGATGGCGAGCAGTACTTC.

This chain joins TRBV24-1 and TRBJ1-2, with D unclear. From germline, CDR1 is KGHDR and CDR2 SFDVKD. The CDR3 runs to 14 residues. V dropped 7 bases and J dropped 4 bases, with 15 bases sitting between them. The CDR3 loop is CATSADGSSYGYTF. In DNA, the CDR3 is TGTGCCACCAGCGCAGACGGGTCCAGCTATGGCTACACCTTC.

The V and J genes are TRBV10-3 and TRBJ1-1, with 12 bases identical to TRBD1. This CDR3 has 18 residues. Germline loops: CDR1 ENHRY, CDR2 SYGVKD. V shed 1 base, J shed 3 bases, and the junction held 9 bases outside the gene matches. This CDR3 is CAISEWGQGASGDTEAFF. CDR3 bases: TGTGCCATCAGTGAGTGGGGACAGGGGGCATCGGGGGACACTGAAGCTTTCTTT.

This sequence joins TRBV7-9 and TRBJ1-1; weak D call: TRBD1 (5 bases). Germline CDR1 reads SEHNR; CDR2 reads FQNEAQ (reference sequence). The CDR3 is made up of 15 amino acids. The germline V and J ends were trimmed by 6 bases and 0 bases, with 14 bases remaining between them. The CDR3 here is CASSPAGHMNTEAFF. The CDR3, as DNA: TGTGCCAGCAGTCCGGCAGGACATATGAACACTGAAGCTTTCTTT.